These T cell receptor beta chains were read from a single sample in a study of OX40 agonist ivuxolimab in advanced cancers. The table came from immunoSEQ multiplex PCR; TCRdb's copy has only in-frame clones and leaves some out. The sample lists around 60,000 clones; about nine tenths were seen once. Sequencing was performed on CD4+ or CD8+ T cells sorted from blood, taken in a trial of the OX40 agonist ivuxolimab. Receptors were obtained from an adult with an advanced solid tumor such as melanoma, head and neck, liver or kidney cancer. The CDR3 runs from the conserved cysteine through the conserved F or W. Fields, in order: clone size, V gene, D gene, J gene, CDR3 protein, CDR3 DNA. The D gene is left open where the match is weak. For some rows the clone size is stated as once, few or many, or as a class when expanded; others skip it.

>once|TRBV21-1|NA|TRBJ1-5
CASSIPTWDSNQPQHF
TGTGCCAGCAGCATCCCGACGTGGGATAGCAATCAGCCCCAGCATTTT
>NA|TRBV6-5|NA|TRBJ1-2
CASSPTMGLLGYTF
TGTGCCAGCAGTCCCACAATGGGGCTCTTGGGCTACACCTTC
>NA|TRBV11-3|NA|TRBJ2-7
CASSSGIYEQYF
TGTGCCAGCAGCTCAGGGATCTACGAGCAGTACTTC
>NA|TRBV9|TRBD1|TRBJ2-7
CASSVAGTGFDEQYF
TGTGCCAGCAGCGTCGCCGGGACAGGGTTCGACGAGCAGTACTTC
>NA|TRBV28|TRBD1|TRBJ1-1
CASSLTGGGAFF
TGTGCCAGCAGTTTAACAGGGGGAGGTGCTTTCTTT
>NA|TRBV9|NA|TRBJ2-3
CASSVGAGHQADTQYF
TGTGCCAGCAGCGTAGGAGCAGGCCATCAGGCAGATACGCAGTATTTT
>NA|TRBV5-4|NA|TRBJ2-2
CASSLAAGELFF
TGTGCCAGCAGCTTGGCGGCCGGGGAGCTGTTTTTT
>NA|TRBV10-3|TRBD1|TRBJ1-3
CAISDQGVSGNTIYF
TGTGCCATCAGTGATCAGGGGGTCTCTGGAAACACCATATATTTT
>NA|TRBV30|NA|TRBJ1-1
CAWSRNTEAFF
TGTGCCTGGAGTAGGAACACTGAAGCTTTCTTT
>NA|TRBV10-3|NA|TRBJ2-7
CAISDDSYEQYF
TGTGCCATCAGTGACGACTCCTACGAGCAGTACTTC
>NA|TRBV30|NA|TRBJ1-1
CAWSPGMNTEAFF
TGTGCCTGGAGTCCAGGGATGAACACTGAAGCTTTCTTT
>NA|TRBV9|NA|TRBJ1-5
CASKGGDQPQHF
TGTGCCAGCAAGGGGGGTGATCAGCCCCAGCATTTT
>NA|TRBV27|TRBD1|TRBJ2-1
CASSPQGVYNEQFF
TGTGCCAGCAGTCCCCAGGGGGTTTACAATGAGCAGTTCTTC
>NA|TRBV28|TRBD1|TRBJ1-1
CASSLRDRETEAFF
TGTGCCAGCAGTTTACGGGACAGGGAAACTGAAGCTTTCTTT
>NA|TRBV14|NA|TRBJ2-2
CASSPGTGELFF
TGTGCCAGCAGCCCGGGGACCGGGGAGCTGTTTTTT
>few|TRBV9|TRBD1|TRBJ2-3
CASSVTGQLTDTQYF
TGTGCCAGCAGCGTTACGGGACAGCTCACAGATACGCAGTATTTT
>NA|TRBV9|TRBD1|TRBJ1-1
CASSATGTENTEAFF
TGTGCCAGCAGCGCAACCGGGACAGAGAACACTGAAGCTTTCTTT
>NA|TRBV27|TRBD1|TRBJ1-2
CASSSGQGAHGYTF
TGTGCCAGCAGTTCAGGACAGGGGGCCCATGGCTACACCTTC
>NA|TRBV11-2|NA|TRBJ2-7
CASSLYNTFRTETRYEQYF
TGTGCCAGCAGCTTATATAACACTTTTAGGACAGAAACAAGGTACGAGCAGTACTTC
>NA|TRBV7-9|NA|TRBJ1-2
CASSRWDGWGFYGYTF
TGTGCCAGCAGCCGATGGGACGGCTGGGGCTTCTATGGCTACACCTTC
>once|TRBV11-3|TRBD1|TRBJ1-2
CASSLEGQGDYGYTF
TGTGCCAGCAGCTTAGAGGGACAGGGAGACTATGGCTACACCTTC
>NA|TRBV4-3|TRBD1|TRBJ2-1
CASSFRGTGEWRTSNEQFF
TGCGCCAGCAGCTTCCGCGGGACAGGGGAATGGAGGACAAGCAATGAGCAGTTCTTC
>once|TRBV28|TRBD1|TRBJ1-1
CASSKQTIRDSEWYTEAFF
TGTGCCAGCAGTAAACAGACCATCAGGGACAGCGAGTGGTACACTGAAGCTTTCTTT
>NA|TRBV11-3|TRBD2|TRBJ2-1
CASSYMGALAAYNEQFF
TGTGCCAGCAGTTATATGGGGGCACTAGCGGCCTACAATGAGCAGTTCTTC
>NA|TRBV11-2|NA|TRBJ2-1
CASSLDEREQFF
TGTGCCAGCAGCTTAGATGAGCGGGAGCAGTTCTTC
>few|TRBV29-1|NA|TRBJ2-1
CSVPDNEQFF
TGCAGCGTTCCAGACAATGAGCAGTTCTTC
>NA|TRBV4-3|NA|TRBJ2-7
CASSQGLGDEQYF
TGCGCCAGCAGCCAAGGGCTGGGGGACGAGCAGTACTTC
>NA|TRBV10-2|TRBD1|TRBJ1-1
CASRTGMNTEAFF
TGCGCCAGCAGGACAGGGATGAACACTGAAGCTTTCTTT
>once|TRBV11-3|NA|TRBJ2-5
CASSPDPGEKETQYF
TGTGCCAGCAGCCCGGACCCAGGCGAAAAAGAGACCCAGTACTTC
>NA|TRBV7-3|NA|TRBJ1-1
CASSSNLVTEAFF
TGTGCCAGCAGCTCCAATTTGGTCACTGAAGCTTTCTTT
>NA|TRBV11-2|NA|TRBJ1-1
CASSPGHSEGNTEAFF
TGTGCCAGCAGCCCTGGACACTCTGAAGGGAACACTGAAGCTTTCTTT
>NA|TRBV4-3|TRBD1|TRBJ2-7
CASSPWTGEYEQYF
TGCGCCAGCAGCCCATGGACAGGGGAATACGAGCAGTACTTC
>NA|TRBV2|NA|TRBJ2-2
CASSNTGELFF
TGTGCCAGCAGTAATACCGGGGAGCTGTTTTTT
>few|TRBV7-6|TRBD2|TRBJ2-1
CASSPGTSGVDEQFF
TGTGCCAGCAGCCCCGGGACTAGCGGGGTCGATGAGCAGTTCTTC
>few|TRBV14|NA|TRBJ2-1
CASSHLSEGGANEQFF
TGTGCCAGCAGCCATCTCTCCGAGGGGGGGGCCAATGAGCAGTTCTTC
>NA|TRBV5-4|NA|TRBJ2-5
CASSAERTAETQYF
TGTGCCAGCAGCGCGGAGAGGACTGCAGAGACCCAGTACTTC
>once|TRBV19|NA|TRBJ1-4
CASSDDGGPRNEKLFF
TGTGCCAGTTCTGACGATGGGGGACCGCGTAATGAAAAACTGTTTTTT
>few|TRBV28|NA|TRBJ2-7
CASSFRVGHYEQYF
TGTGCCAGCAGTTTCAGGGTGGGCCACTACGAGCAGTACTTC
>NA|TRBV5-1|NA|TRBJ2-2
CASSLTLPGSNTGELFF
TGCGCCAGCAGCCTCACCCTCCCAGGGTCGAACACCGGGGAGCTGTTTTTT
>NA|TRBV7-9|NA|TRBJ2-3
CASSLARSVDTQYF
TGTGCCAGCAGCTTAGCGCGGTCAGTCGATACGCAGTATTTT
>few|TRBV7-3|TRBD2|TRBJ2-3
CASSSGTSGTDTQYF
TGTGCCAGCAGCTCAGGGACTAGCGGGACAGATACGCAGTATTTT
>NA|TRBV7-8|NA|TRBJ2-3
CASSPETTDTQYF
TGTGCCAGCAGCCCCGAGACCACAGATACGCAGTATTTT
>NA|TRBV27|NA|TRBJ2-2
CASSPSTGELFF
TGTGCCAGCAGTCCCTCCACCGGGGAGCTGTTTTTT